This passage covers 27 T cell receptor beta chains from one sample sequenced in a study of T-cell memory formation after mild COVID-19. In TCRdb, the 5' RACE reads were re-called with MiXCR into one record per CDR3 protein. The sample has 120,000 to 150,000 distinct CDR3 sequences, around 5.8% seen once. The sequenced sample was PBMCs or a T cell subset sorted from them (not recorded which). The receptors originated from an adult woman who had mild COVID-19 (a few samples of this study predate the infection). Cell type and time point are not known.

The chain has TRBV29-1 and TRBJ1-3; no clear D gene. The CDR3 is 14 residues long. Germline-derived CDR1 and CDR2 are SQVTM and ANQGSEA. Trimming took off 2 bases at V and 0 bases at J, with 8 bases between the two ends. CDR3 sequence: CSVERGISGNTIYF. In nucleotides, the CDR3 is TGCAGCGTTGAAAGAGGGATCTCTGGAAACACCATATATTTT.

This clonotype was counted many times. The chain combines TRBV12-3 or TRBV12-4 with TRBJ1-1; perhaps TRBD1 as D (5 bases). This CDR3 has 15 residues. Trimming pared 6 bases from V and 0 bases from J, leaving 14 bases between. Here the CDR3 DNA reads TGTGCCAGCAGGCAGGGAGGACGCATGAACACTGAAGCTTTCTTT. Encoded protein: CASRQGGRMNTEAFF.

V is TRBV7-2 and J is TRBJ2-7, with 9 bases matching TRBD2. Germline lookup yields CDR1 SGHTA and CDR2 FQGNSA. V gave up 5 bases and J gave up 3 bases; unmatched junction bases: 11. The CDR3 covers 16 residues. CDR3 region: CASSERGGGGYYEQYF. The CDR3 bases are TGTGCCAGCAGCGAGCGTGGCGGGGGGGGCTACTACGAGCAGTACTTC.

This clonotype appeared many times. The V and J genes are TRBV10-3 and TRBJ2-1; TRBD2 matches 9 bases. Trimming took 0 bases from V and 5 from J; bases not matched to a gene: 8. The CDR3 consists of 17 residues. The germline V gene encodes CDR1 ENHRY and CDR2 SYGVKD. The CDR3 loop reads CAISESGLAGTNNEQFF. In DNA, the CDR3 is TGTGCCATCAGTGAGTCTGGCCTAGCGGGGACTAACAATGAGCAGTTCTTC.

This chain connects TRBV7-9 to TRBJ1-2; 7 positions match TRBD1. Germline CDR1 SEHNR, CDR2 FQNEAQ (reference sequence). CDR3 length: 12 amino acids. V lost 5 bases and J lost 7; bases outside the gene matches: 4. This chain's CDR3 is CASSRTGFGYTF. In DNA, the CDR3 is TGTGCCAGCAGCCGGACAGGTTTTGGCTACACCTTC.

The table lists this clonotype with many counts. The rearrangement uses TRBV4-2 and TRBJ1-1; a weak D match, TRBD1 (5 bases). The germline V gene encodes CDR1 LGHNA and CDR2 YNFKEQ. The CDR3 loop spans 16 amino acids. V gave up 6 bases and J gave up 3 bases, with 20 bases separating them. The CDR3 coding sequence is TGTGCCAGCAGGGAAGATCCAGGGCGCGTGGACACTGAAGCTTTCTTT. Its translation: CASREDPGRVDTEAFF.

This clonotype has a count of ten or more. The rearrangement uses TRBV7-2 and TRBJ2-5, with no clear D. CDR1 SGHTA and CDR2 FQGNSA come from the germline V gene. Trimming pared 7 bases from V and 0 bases from J, leaving 15 bases between. The CDR3 spans 15 residues. The CDR3 sequence: CASTRPAGNQETQYF. The CDR3 DNA reads TGTGCCAGCACCCGGCCGGCCGGCAACCAAGAGACCCAGTACTTC.

This clonotype was seen at least ten times. The rearrangement joins TRBV12-3 or TRBV12-4 to TRBJ2-1, with TRBD1 matching over 9 bases. CDR3 length: 13 residues. The V gene end was trimmed by 3 bases and the J gene end by 9 bases; junction bases not matched to a gene: 3. CDR3 loop: CASSLRGQGEQFF. In nucleotides, the CDR3 is TGTGCCAGCAGTTTGAGGGGACAGGGTGAGCAGTTCTTC.

This clonotype was counted many times. The V call is TRBV5-1, the J call TRBJ2-7, with a possible D match to TRBD1 (6 bases). The CDR3 is 12 amino acids. Looked up from germline, CDR1 is SGHRS and CDR2 is YFSETQ. Trimming removed 2 bases from V and 3 bases from J, with 6 bases in between. CDR3 sequence reads: CASSLQGYEQYF. The DNA of the CDR3 is TGCGCCAGCAGCTTACAGGGCTACGAGCAGTACTTC.

This clonotype has a handful of counts. V gene TRBV3-1 combines with J gene TRBJ2-3, with D possibly being TRBD2 (5 bases). From germline, CDR1 is LGHDT and CDR2 YNNKEL (reference sequence). The CDR3 has 15 residues. Trimming took off 4 bases at V and 4 bases at J, with 15 bases between the two ends. The CDR3 DNA sequence: TGTGCCAGCAGCCCGCAGCGGCTGGGTGCAGATACGCAGTATTTT. It encodes CASSPQRLGADTQYF.

This chain links TRBV30 with TRBJ2-1, with D possibly matching TRBD2 (7 bases). Trimming stripped 3 bases from V and 7 bases from J, with 19 bases between. The CDR3 runs 15 residues. Germline V gene data show CDR1 as GTSNPN and CDR2 as SVGIG (reference sequence). The CDR3 spells CAWRGGLLPTNEQFF. The CDR3 DNA sequence: TGTGCCTGGAGAGGGGGACTATTACCTACTAATGAGCAGTTCTTC.

This clonotype was observed many times. This chain uses TRBV15 with TRBJ2-3, with D perhaps matching TRBD2 (6 bases). CDR1 is LNHNV and CDR2 is YYDKDF in the germline V gene (reference sequence). V was trimmed by 5 bases and J by 1 base, leaving 13 bases between them. The CDR3 is 15 amino acids. CDR3 in amino acids: CATSARAGGTDTQYF. In DNA, the CDR3 is TGTGCCACCAGCGCTCGAGCGGGTGGCACAGATACGCAGTATTTT.

There are many counts of this clonotype. The CDR3 sequence is CASSPSPTETGELFF. As DNA, the CDR3 is TGTGCCAGCAGCCCCTCACCCACGGAAACCGGGGAGCTGTTTTTT. This chain joins TRBV7-2 and TRBJ2-2; D unresolved. This CDR3 is built from 15 residues. Trimming stripped 5 bases from V and 5 bases from J, with 15 bases between. The germline CDR1 and CDR2 sequences are SGHTA and FQGNSA. Based on the CDR3 plus reference TRBV7-2 and TRBJ2-2, the full variable domain is GAGVSQSPSNKVTEKGKDVELRCDPISGHTALYWYRQSLGQGLEFLIYFQGNSAPDKSGLPSDRFSAERTGGSVSTLTIQRTQQEDSAVYLCASSPSPTETGELFFGEGSRLTVL.

This clonotype was seen a handful of times. The chain has TRBV5-1 and TRBJ2-2; D call uncertain. Germline CDR1 and CDR2: SGHRS and YFSETQ. The length of the CDR3 is 17 residues. Trimming pared 3 bases from V and 7 bases from J, leaving 22 bases between. CDR3 in amino acids: CASSWPLDSRTGGELFF. For the CDR3, the DNA is TGCGCCAGCAGCTGGCCCCTTGACTCCCGAACTGGCGGGGAGCTGTTTTTT.

The V and J genes are TRBV6-2 or TRBV6-3 and TRBJ2-3; D might be TRBD1 or TRBD2, each matching 5 bases. The germline gives CDR1 MNHEY, CDR2 SVGEGT. The CDR3 has 16 amino acids. Trimming shortened V by 8 bases and J by 1 base, and 19 bases separated the two germline ends. The CDR3 region has the DNA TGTGCCAGCCTCGCGCCCGTCGGGACGGGCACAGATACGCAGTATTTT. Translated: CASLAPVGTGTDTQYF.

This clonotype was observed many times. V usage is TRBV20-1 and J usage is TRBJ2-3, with 15 positions matching TRBD2. V shed 6 bases and J 12 bases; nucleotides not matched to a gene: 16. The CDR3 runs to 16 residues. Germline V gene sequence: CDR1 DFQATT, CDR2 SNEGSKA (reference sequence). Here the CDR3 DNA reads TGCAGTGCCCGGGCCTTATCTGGGACTAGCGGGGGGAGACAGTATTTT. Translation: CSARALSGTSGGRQYF.

This clonotype was recorded at least ten times. V gene TRBV19 combines with J gene TRBJ1-1, with TRBD1 identical over 10 bases. CDR1 and CDR2 (germline): LNHDA, SQIVND (reference sequence). The J segment lost 10 bases and the V segment lost 1 base, leaving 6 bases of the junction unmatched. This CDR3 is built from 14 residues. Here the CDR3 DNA reads TGTGCCAGTAGTATAGTGGGGACAGGGGCCGCAGCTTTCTTT. Protein product: CASSIVGTGAAAFF.

This clonotype appeared a few times. This chain links TRBV7-3 with TRBJ2-1; 9 nucleotides align to TRBD1. The CDR3 consists of 15 residues. Trimming removed 5 bases from V and 5 bases from J; junction bases left unmatched: 7. CDR1 is SGHTA and CDR2 is FQGTGA in the germline V gene. The CDR3 spells CASSPGTGIHNEQFF. Here the CDR3 DNA reads TGTGCCAGCAGCCCAGGGACAGGGATCCACAATGAGCAGTTCTTC. The complete variable domain, with remaining parts taken from reference TRBV7-3 and TRBJ2-1, reads GAGVSQTPSNKVTEKGKYVELRCDPISGHTALYWYRQSLGQGPEFLIYFQGTGAADDSGLPNDRFFAVRPEGSVSTLKIQRTERGDSAVYLCASSPGTGIHNEQFFGPGTRLTVL.

This clonotype was counted ten times or more. CDR3 DNA sequence: TGCGCCAGCAGCTTGGCCCATAGCGGGACCCAGTACTTC. Encoded protein: CASSLAHSGTQYF. The chain is built from TRBV5-1 and TRBJ2-5; possible D gene TRBD2, 6 bases. The CDR3 loop spans 13 amino acids. Looked up from germline, CDR1 is SGHRS and CDR2 is YFSETQ. V was shortened by 0 bases and J by 7 bases, with 10 bases between the two germline ends.

The chain joins TRBV5-4 to TRBJ2-1, with D uncertain. The length of the CDR3 is 13 residues. CDR1 SGHNT and CDR2 YYREEE come from the germline V gene (reference sequence). With 10 bases removed from V and 4 bases from J, the gap between germline ends came to 15 bases. The DNA for the CDR3 is TGTGCCGCCGGAACACCCGCATACAATGAGCAGTTCTTC. Protein sequence: CAAGTPAYNEQFF.

This clonotype came up a few times. V is TRBV7-9 and J is TRBJ2-2; no clear D. CDR3 length: 15 amino acids. The germline CDR1 and CDR2 sequences are SEHNR and FQNEAQ (reference sequence). Trimming left V 6 bases short and J 2 bases short, with 13 bases between. The CDR3 nucleotides are TGTGCCAGCAGGCCCGGACCATCCAACACCGGGGAGCTGTTTTTT. It is translated as CASRPGPSNTGELFF.

This clonotype was counted ten times or more. The chain is built from TRBV7-9 and TRBJ2-1, with 9 nucleotides matching TRBD2. There are 16 residues in the CDR3. V shed 4 bases and J 6 bases; nucleotides not matched to a gene: 10. Germline V gene data show CDR1 as SEHNR and CDR2 as FQNEAQ (reference sequence). This CDR3 is CASSSNPGLAGNEQFF. The DNA for the CDR3 is TGTGCCAGCAGCTCTAATCCGGGACTAGCAGGCAATGAGCAGTTCTTC.

This clonotype appeared many times. This rearrangement joins TRBV11-2 to TRBJ1-2, with D unresolved. Germline assignment: CDR1 SGHAT and CDR2 FQNNGV. V lost 7 bases and J 1 base, leaving 7 bases between the germline ends. The CDR3 is 12 amino acids. The CDR3 DNA reads as TGTGCCAGCAAAAGTGTTAACTATGGCTACACCTTC. As protein: CASKSVNYGYTF.

This clonotype was observed many times. The chain employs TRBV5-1 and TRBJ1-4; tentative D call: TRBD1 (5 bases). From germline, CDR1 is SGHRS and CDR2 YFSETQ. V gave up 0 bases and J gave up 7 bases, with 13 bases separating them. This CDR3 has 15 residues. Here the CDR3 reads CASSLGLQGTEKLFF. In nucleotides, the CDR3 is TGCGCCAGCAGCTTGGGTCTCCAGGGAACTGAAAAACTGTTTTTT.

CDR3 amino acids: CASSQDMAGGRNEQFF. In DNA, the CDR3 is TGCGCCAGCAGCCAAGATATGGCGGGAGGTCGGAATGAGCAGTTCTTC. The chain links TRBV4-3 to TRBJ2-1; 8 bases match TRBD2. V lost 0 bases, J lost 7 bases, and 8 bases stayed unmatched. The CDR3 sequence is 16 residues long. Germline loops: CDR1 LGHNA, CDR2 YSLEER.

This clonotype showed up many times. The chain links TRBV20-1 to TRBJ1-2; D perhaps matches TRBD1 (6 bases). The ends were cut back, 2 bases at V and 8 bases at J, with 12 bases in the middle. Germline V gene data show CDR1 as DFQATT and CDR2 as SNEGSKA (reference sequence). The CDR3 length is 12 residues. The CDR3 loop is CSARTLGGGYTF. For the CDR3, the DNA is TGCAGTGCTAGAACTCTGGGGGGCGGCTACACCTTC.

A few counts support this clonotype. The genes are TRBV7-2 and TRBJ2-1; D perhaps matches TRBD2 (5 bases). Looked up from germline, CDR1 is SGHTA and CDR2 is FQGNSA. Deletions cut 3 bases from V and 9 bases from J, with 12 bases between. The CDR3 is 13 amino acids. The CDR3 is CASSLDWVGEQFF. CDR3 sequence (DNA): TGTGCCAGCAGCTTGGACTGGGTTGGTGAGCAGTTCTTC. The variable domain in full, completed from reference TRBV7-2 and TRBJ2-1, reads GAGVSQSPSNKVTEKGKDVELRCDPISGHTALYWYRQSLGQGLEFLIYFQGNSAPDKSGLPSDRFSAERTGGSVSTLTIQRTQQEDSAVYLCASSLDWVGEQFFGPGTRLTVL.